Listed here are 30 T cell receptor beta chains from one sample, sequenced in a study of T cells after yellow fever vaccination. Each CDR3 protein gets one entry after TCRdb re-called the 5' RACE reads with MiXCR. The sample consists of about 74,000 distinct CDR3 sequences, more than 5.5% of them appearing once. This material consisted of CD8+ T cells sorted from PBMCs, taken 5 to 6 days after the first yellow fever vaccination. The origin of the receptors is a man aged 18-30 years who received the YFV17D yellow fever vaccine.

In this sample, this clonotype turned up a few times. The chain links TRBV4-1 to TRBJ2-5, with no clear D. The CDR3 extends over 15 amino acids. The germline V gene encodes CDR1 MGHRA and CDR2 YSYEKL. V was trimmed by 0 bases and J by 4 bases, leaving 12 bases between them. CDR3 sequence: CASSQDGQVIETQYF. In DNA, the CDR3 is TGCGCCAGCAGCCAAGATGGGCAGGTCATAGAGACCCAGTACTTC.

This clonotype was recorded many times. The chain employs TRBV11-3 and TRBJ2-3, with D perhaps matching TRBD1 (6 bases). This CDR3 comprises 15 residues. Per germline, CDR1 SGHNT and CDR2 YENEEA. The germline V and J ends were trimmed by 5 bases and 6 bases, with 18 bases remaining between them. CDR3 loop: CASSLGTKAIDTQYF. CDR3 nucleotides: TGTGCCAGCAGCCTCGGGACAAAGGCTATTGATACGCAGTATTTT.

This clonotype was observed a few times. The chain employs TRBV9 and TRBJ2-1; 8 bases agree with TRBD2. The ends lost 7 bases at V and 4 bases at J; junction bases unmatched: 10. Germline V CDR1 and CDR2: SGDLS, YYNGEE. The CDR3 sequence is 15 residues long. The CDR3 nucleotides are TGTGCCAGCGCCGGCCGGGGGGGAAAATACAATGAGCAGTTCTTC. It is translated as CASAGRGGKYNEQFF. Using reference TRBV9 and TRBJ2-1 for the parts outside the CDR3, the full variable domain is DSGVTQTPKHLITATGQRVTLRCSPRSGDLSVYWYQQSLDQGLQFLIQYYNGEERAKGNILERFSAQQFPDLHSELNLSSLELGDSALYFCASAGRGGKYNEQFFGPGTRLTVL.

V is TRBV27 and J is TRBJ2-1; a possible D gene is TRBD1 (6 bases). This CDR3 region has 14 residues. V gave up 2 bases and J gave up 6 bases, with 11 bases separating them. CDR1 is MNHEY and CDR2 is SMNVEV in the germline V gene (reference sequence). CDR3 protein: CASSLLQGGNEQFF. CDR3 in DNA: TGTGCCAGCAGTTTACTACAGGGCGGCAATGAGCAGTTCTTC.

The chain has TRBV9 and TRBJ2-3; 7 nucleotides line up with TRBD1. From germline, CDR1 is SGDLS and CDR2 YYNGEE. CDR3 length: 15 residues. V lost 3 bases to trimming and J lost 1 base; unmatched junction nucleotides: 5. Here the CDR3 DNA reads TGTGCCAGCAGCGCCCCCGGGACAGGCACAGATACGCAGTATTTT. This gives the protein CASSAPGTGTDTQYF.

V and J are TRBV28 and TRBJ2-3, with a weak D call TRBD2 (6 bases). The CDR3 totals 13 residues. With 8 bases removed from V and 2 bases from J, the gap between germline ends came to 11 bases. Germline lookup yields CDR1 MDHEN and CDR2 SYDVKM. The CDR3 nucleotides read TGTGCCAGCCGTACGCGGGACACAGATACGCAGTATTTT. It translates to CASRTRDTDTQYF. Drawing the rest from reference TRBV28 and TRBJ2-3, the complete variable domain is DVKVTQSSRYLVKRTGEKVFLECVQDMDHENMFWYRQDPGLGLRLIYFSYDVKMKEKGDIPEGYSVSREKKERFSLILESASTNQTSMYLCASRTRDTDTQYFGPGTRLTVL.

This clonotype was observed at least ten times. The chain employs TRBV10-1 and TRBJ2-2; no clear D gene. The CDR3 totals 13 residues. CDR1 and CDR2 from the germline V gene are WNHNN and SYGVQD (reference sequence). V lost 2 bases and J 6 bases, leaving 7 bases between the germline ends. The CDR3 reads CASSERLAGELFF. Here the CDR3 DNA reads TGCGCCAGCAGTGAGCGGTTGGCCGGGGAGCTGTTTTTT.

The CDR3 reads CASSDSAGGNQPQHF. In nucleotides, the CDR3 is TGTGCCAGCAGTGACTCGGCAGGGGGCAATCAGCCCCAGCATTTT. The chain has TRBV6-4 and TRBJ1-5; a weak D match, TRBD1 (6 bases). Germline V gives CDR1 MRHNA, CDR2 SNTAGT. Trimming took 0 bases from V and 2 from J, leaving 8 bases between them. The CDR3 runs 15 residues.

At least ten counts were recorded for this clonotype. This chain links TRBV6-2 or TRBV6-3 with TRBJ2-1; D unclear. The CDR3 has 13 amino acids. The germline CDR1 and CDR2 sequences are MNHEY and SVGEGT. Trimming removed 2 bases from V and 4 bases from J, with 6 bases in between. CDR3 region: CASSYAVYNEQFF. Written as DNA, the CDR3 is TGTGCCAGCAGTTACGCGGTATACAATGAGCAGTTCTTC.

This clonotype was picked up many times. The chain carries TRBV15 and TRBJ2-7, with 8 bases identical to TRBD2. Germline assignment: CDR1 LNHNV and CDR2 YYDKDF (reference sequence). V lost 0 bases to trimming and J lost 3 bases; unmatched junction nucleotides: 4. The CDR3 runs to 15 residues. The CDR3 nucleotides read TGTGCCACCAGCAGAGATACGGGGGGGGACTACGAGCAGTACGTC. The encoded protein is CATSRDTGGDYEQYV.

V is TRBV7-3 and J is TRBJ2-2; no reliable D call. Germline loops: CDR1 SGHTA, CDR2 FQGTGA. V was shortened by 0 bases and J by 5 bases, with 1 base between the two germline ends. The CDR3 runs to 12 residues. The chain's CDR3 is CASSLTTGELFF. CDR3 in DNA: TGTGCCAGCAGCTTAACTACCGGGGAGCTGTTTTTT. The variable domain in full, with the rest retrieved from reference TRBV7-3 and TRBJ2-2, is GAGVSQTPSNKVTEKGKYVELRCDPISGHTALYWYRQSLGQGPEFLIYFQGTGAADDSGLPNDRFFAVRPEGSVSTLKIQRTERGDSAVYLCASSLTTGELFFGEGSRLTVL.

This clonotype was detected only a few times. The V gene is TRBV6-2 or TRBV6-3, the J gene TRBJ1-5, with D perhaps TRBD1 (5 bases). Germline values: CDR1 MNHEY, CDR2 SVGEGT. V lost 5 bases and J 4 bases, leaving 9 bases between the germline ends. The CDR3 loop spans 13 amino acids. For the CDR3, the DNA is TGTGCCAGCAGTACGGGGGAGAATCAGCCCCAGCATTTT. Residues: CASSTGENQPQHF.

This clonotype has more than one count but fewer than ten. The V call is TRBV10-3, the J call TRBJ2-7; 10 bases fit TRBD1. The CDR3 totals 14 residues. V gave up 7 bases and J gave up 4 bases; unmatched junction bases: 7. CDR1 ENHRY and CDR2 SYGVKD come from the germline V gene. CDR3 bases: TGTGCCATCAAAGGGTTGGACAGGGGGTACGAGCAGTACTTC. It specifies CAIKGLDRGYEQYF.

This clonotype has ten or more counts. The CDR3 DNA sequence: TGTGCCAGCAGTCCACGCACAGACAGGGACCATGAAAAACTGTTTTTT. It specifies CASSPRTDRDHEKLFF. This chain joins TRBV28 and TRBJ1-4; 7 bases match TRBD1. V shed 5 bases and J 6 bases; nucleotides not matched to a gene: 12. This CDR3 comprises 16 residues. CDR1 is MDHEN, CDR2 SYDVKM, per germline.

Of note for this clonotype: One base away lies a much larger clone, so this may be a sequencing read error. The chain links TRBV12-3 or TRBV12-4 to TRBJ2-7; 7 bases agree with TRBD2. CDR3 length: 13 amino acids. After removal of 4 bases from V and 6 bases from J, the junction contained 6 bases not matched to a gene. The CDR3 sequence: CASSSSPGGEQYF. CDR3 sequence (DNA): TGTGCCAGCAGTTCGAGCCCGGGGGGCGAGCAGTACTTC.

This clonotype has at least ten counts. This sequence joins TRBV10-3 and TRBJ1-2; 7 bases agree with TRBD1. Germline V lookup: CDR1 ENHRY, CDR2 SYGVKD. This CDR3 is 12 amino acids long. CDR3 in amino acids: CAPSGGLNGYTF. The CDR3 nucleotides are TGTGCACCATCAGGGGGGCTCAATGGCTACACCTTC.

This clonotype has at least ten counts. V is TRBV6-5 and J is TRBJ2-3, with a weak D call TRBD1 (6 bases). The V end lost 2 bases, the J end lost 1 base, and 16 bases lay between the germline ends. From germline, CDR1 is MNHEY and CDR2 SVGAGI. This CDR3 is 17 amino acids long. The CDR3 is CASSYTPRGGGTDTQYF. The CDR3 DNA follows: TGTGCCAGCAGTTACACCCCCAGGGGCGGTGGCACAGATACGCAGTATTTT.

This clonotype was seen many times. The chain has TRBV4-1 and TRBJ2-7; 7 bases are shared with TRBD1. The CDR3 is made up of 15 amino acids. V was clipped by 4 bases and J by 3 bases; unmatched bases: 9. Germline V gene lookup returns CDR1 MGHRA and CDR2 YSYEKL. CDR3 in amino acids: CASSPRAGTDYEQYF. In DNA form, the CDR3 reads TGCGCCAGCAGCCCTCGGGCAGGGACAGACTACGAGCAGTACTTC.

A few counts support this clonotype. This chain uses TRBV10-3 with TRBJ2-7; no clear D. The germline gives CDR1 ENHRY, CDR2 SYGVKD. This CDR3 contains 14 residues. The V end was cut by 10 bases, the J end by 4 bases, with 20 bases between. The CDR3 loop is CATLNLAAGYEQYV. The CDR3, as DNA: TGTGCCACCCTCAATTTGGCCGCCGGATACGAGCAGTACGTC.

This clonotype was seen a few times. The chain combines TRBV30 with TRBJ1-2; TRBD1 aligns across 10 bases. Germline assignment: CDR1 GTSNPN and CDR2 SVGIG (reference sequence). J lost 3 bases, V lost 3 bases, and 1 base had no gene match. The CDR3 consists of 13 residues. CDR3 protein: CAWSGQGDYGYTF. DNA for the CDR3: TGTGCCTGGAGCGGACAGGGGGACTATGGCTACACCTTC.

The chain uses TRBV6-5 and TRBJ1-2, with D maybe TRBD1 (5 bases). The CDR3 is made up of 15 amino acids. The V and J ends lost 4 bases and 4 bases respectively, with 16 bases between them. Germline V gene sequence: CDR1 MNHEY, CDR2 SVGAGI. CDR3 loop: CASSSGLWGGYGYTF. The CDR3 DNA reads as TGTGCCAGCAGTTCCGGGTTGTGGGGGGGCTATGGCTACACCTTC.

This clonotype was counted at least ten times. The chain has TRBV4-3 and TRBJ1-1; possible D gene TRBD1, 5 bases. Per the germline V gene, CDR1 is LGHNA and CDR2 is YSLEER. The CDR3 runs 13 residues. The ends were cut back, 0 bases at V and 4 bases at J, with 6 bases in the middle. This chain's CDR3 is CASSQDGGTEAFF. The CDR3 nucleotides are TGCGCCAGCAGCCAAGACGGGGGCACTGAAGCTTTCTTT.

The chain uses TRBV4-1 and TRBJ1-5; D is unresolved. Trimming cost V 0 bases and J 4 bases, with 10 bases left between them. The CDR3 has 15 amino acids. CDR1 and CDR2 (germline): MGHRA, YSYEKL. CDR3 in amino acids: CASSQDLGFNQPQHF. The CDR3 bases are TGCGCCAGCAGCCAAGATCTGGGGTTTAATCAGCCCCAGCATTTT.

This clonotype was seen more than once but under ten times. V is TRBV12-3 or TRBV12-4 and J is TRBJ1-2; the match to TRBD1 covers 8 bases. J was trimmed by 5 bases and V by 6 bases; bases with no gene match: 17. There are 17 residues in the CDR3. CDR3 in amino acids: CASSTGTGVFSAYGYTF. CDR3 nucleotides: TGTGCCAGCAGCACCGGGACAGGCGTCTTTTCCGCATATGGCTACACCTTC.

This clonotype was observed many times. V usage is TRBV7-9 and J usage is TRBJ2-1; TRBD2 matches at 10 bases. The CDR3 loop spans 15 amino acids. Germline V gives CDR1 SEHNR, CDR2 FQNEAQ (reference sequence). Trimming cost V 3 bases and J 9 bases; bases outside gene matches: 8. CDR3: CASSFSGGWGSEQFF. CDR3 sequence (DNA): TGTGCCAGCAGCTTTAGCGGGGGGTGGGGGAGTGAGCAGTTCTTC.

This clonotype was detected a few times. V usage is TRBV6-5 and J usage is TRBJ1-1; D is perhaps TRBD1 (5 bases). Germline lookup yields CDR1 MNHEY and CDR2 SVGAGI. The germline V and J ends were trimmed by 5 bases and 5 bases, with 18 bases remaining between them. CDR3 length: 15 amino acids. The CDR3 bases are TGTGCCAGCAGTCACTTTTCAGGGTTGGGGACTGAAGCTTTCTTT. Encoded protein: CASSHFSGLGTEAFF.

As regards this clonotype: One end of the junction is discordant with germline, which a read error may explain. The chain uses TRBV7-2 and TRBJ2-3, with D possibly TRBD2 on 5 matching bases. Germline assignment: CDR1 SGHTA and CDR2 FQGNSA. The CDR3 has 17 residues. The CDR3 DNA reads TGTGCCAACAGCTTAGCCGATTCGGCGGGTGGTCCCAATGGGCAGTATTTT. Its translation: CANSLADSAGGPNGQYF.

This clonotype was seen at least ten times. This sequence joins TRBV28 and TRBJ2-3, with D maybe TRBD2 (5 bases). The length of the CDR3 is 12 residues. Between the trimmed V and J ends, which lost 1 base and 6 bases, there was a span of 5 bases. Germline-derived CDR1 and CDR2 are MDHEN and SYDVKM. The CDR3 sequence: CASSLSGDTQYF. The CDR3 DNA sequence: TGTGCCAGCAGTTTATCGGGGGATACGCAGTATTTT.

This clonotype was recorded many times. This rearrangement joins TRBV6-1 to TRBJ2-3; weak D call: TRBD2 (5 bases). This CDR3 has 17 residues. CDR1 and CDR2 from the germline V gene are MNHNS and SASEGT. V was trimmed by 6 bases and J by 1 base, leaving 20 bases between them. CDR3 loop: CASSFGVSGIGTDTQYF. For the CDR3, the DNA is TGTGCCAGCAGCTTCGGGGTATCTGGAATCGGCACAGATACGCAGTATTTT.

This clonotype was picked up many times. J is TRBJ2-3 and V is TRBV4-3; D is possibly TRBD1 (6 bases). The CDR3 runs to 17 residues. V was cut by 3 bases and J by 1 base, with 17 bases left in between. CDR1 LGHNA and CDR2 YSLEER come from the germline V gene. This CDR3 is CASSQGVPGARTDTQYF. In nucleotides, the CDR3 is TGCGCCAGCAGCCAGGGAGTCCCAGGGGCACGCACAGATACGCAGTATTTT.